Below, 20 T cell receptor beta chains from the same sample are listed, as sequenced in a study of identical twins. TCRdb redid the calling of the 5' RACE reads with MiXCR, one entry per CDR3 protein. The table lists a few hundred thousand distinct CDR3 sequences, around 9% of them singletons, with approximately 8.9% in the top ten. The sequencing sample was made of naive T cells sorted from blood. These receptors all stem from a woman in her 50s in good health.

This clonotype turned up a few times. V is TRBV29-1 and J is TRBJ1-1; possible D gene TRBD1, 5 bases. V lost 8 bases, J lost 3 bases, and 19 bases lay in between. CDR1 SQVTM and CDR2 ANQGSEA come from the germline V gene. This CDR3 comprises 14 residues. CDR3 bases: TGCAGCACGCCGGGACCCAGGGTGGACACTGAAGCTTTCTTT. Protein sequence: CSTPGPRVDTEAFF.

This clonotype was counted only a few times. CDR3 amino acids: CAWSPSGPDTQYF. The CDR3 DNA reads as TGTGCCTGGAGCCCCTCCGGTCCAGATACGCAGTATTTT. The chain couples TRBV30 to TRBJ2-3; no reliable D call. Germline V gene sequence: CDR1 GTSNPN, CDR2 SVGIG (reference sequence). The V end was cut by 3 bases, the J end by 4 bases, with 11 bases between. This CDR3 has 13 amino acids.

Many counts were recorded for this clonotype. The V and J genes are TRBV5-1 and TRBJ2-1; 10 bases line up with TRBD2. Germline values: CDR1 SGHRS, CDR2 YFSETQ. V gave up 2 bases and J gave up 14 bases; unmatched junction bases: 4. The CDR3 length is 12 residues. CDR3 nucleotide sequence: TGCGCCAGCAGCTTTCTCGGGACTAGCGAGTTCTTC. This gives the protein CASSFLGTSEFF.

The genes are TRBV6-4 and TRBJ2-3; TRBD2 might be the D (5 bases). V dropped 2 bases and J dropped 7 bases, with 10 bases sitting between them. The germline gives CDR1 MRHNA, CDR2 SNTAGT. The CDR3 contains 13 residues. CDR3: CASSDPAGYTQYF. CDR3 sequence (DNA): TGTGCCAGCAGTGACCCCGCGGGTTATACGCAGTATTTT.

This clonotype was detected many times. V gene TRBV20-1 combines with J gene TRBJ2-7, with D possibly matching TRBD1 (6 bases). Germline-derived CDR1 and CDR2 are DFQATT and SNEGSKA (reference sequence). With 6 bases removed from V and 7 bases from J, the gap between germline ends came to 16 bases. The CDR3 contains 12 residues. The CDR3 spells CSAPIQGREQYF. CDR3 DNA sequence: TGCAGTGCCCCGATACAGGGAAGGGAGCAGTACTTC.

The J gene is TRBJ2-2, the V gene TRBV11-2, with 14 bases that match TRBD2. CDR3 length: 17 residues. The trim removed 5 bases at V and 6 bases at J, leaving 8 bases unmatched. The germline V gene has CDR1 SGHAT and CDR2 FQNNGV. The DNA for the CDR3 is TGTGCCAGCAGCCGGACTAGCGGGAGGCTTAAGGCCGGGGAGCTGTTTTTT. Protein sequence: CASSRTSGRLKAGELFF.

This clonotype came up many times. The chain joins TRBV9 to TRBJ2-6, with a possible D match to TRBD1 (6 bases). The V and J ends lost 2 bases and 0 bases respectively, with 12 bases between them. CDR1 and CDR2 from the germline V gene are SGDLS and YYNGEE. The CDR3 covers 17 residues. The CDR3 is CASSVRDTNSGANVLTF. CDR3 nucleotide sequence: TGTGCCAGCAGCGTCCGGGACACCAACTCTGGGGCCAACGTCCTGACTTTC.

The chain links TRBV27 to TRBJ2-5, with D unclear. The germline CDR1 and CDR2 sequences are MNHEY and SMNVEV (reference sequence). This CDR3 spans 15 amino acids. V was shortened by 7 bases and J by 5 bases, with 20 bases between the two germline ends. The CDR3 DNA is TGTGCCAGCATGGGGTATGGGGTAAATCACGAGACCCAGTACTTC. It codes for CASMGYGVNHETQYF.

This clonotype was detected many times. The chain carries TRBV5-1 and TRBJ2-3; tentatively, D is TRBD2 (6 bases). Per germline, CDR1 SGHRS and CDR2 YFSETQ. V dropped 3 bases and J dropped 0 bases, with 17 bases sitting between them. There are 17 residues in the CDR3. Here the CDR3 DNA reads TGCGCCAGCAGCTCTCGCCTTAGCGGCACTAGCACAGATACGCAGTATTTT. Translation: CASSSRLSGTSTDTQYF.

In DNA form, the CDR3 reads TGTGCCAGCAGCCAAGAAGTGGGAGGGCCAAGAACAGATACGCAGTATTTT. It specifies CASSQEVGGPRTDTQYF. The chain uses TRBV4-2 and TRBJ2-3, with TRBD2 matching 7 bases. V shed 0 bases and J 3 bases; nucleotides not matched to a gene: 9. Germline V gene sequence: CDR1 LGHNA, CDR2 YNFKEQ. CDR3 size: 17 residues.

This clonotype has only a few counts. The V call is TRBV4-1, the J call TRBJ2-3; TRBD2 aligns across 9 bases. The ends lost 0 bases at V and 13 bases at J; junction bases unmatched: 14. The germline CDR1 and CDR2 sequences are MGHRA and YSYEKL. This CDR3 is built from 16 residues. The CDR3 DNA reads TGCGCCAGCAGCCAAGACGCTAGCGGGGCGCCCCACACAGAGTATTTT. It yields the protein CASSQDASGAPHTEYF.

This clonotype has at least ten counts. V gene TRBV7-9 combines with J gene TRBJ2-7, with D unresolved. The CDR3 totals 15 residues. V was cut by 5 bases and J by 5 bases, with 19 bases left in between. Looked up from germline, CDR1 is SEHNR and CDR2 is FQNEAQ (reference sequence). CDR3 DNA sequence: TGTGCCAGCAGCCCGAAAGCTAGGATTGGCGACGAGCAGTACTTC. Protein product: CASSPKARIGDEQYF. Supplemented by reference TRBV7-9 and TRBJ2-7, the full variable domain reads DTGVSQNPRHKITKRGQNVTFRCDPISEHNRLYWYRQTLGQGPEFLTYFQNEAQLEKSRLLSDRFSAERPKGSFSTLEIQRTEQGDSAMYLCASSPKARIGDEQYFGPGTRLTVT.

There are many counts of this clonotype. The chain couples TRBV7-9 to TRBJ1-5; D is possibly TRBD1 (5 bases). Germline V gene data show CDR1 as SEHNR and CDR2 as FQNEAQ (reference sequence). This CDR3 is built from 13 residues. V was trimmed by 5 bases and J by 5 bases, leaving 10 bases between them. CDR3 sequence reads: CASSTGGDQPQHF. The CDR3, as DNA: TGTGCCAGCAGCACCGGAGGGGATCAGCCCCAGCATTTT.

This clonotype came up a few times. The chain carries TRBV10-3 and TRBJ1-1, with 9 bases matching TRBD1. Germline V gene lookup returns CDR1 ENHRY and CDR2 SYGVKD. Germline trimming cut 6 bases from V and 6 bases from J; bases unmatched to any gene: 5. The CDR3 contains 13 residues. CDR3 sequence: CAIRDRGGAEAFF. CDR3 sequence (DNA): TGTGCCATCAGGGACAGGGGTGGAGCTGAAGCTTTCTTT.

This clonotype was picked up a small number of times. The chain is built from TRBV5-1 and TRBJ2-5; perhaps TRBD1 as D (6 bases). This CDR3 is 15 amino acids long. CDR1 and CDR2 (germline): SGHRS, YFSETQ. V was shortened by 3 bases and J by 0 bases, with 12 bases between the two germline ends. In nucleotides, the CDR3 is TGCGCCAGCAGCTCCCCCCGGGACAACCAAGAGACCCAGTACTTC. It encodes CASSSPRDNQETQYF.

CDR3 sequence: CASSELALYNEQFF. The CDR3 coding sequence is TGTGCCAGCAGCGAGCTAGCCCTATACAATGAGCAGTTCTTC. J is TRBJ2-1 and V is TRBV7-9; D perhaps matches TRBD2 (5 bases). The CDR3 covers 14 residues. Trimming pared 5 bases from V and 4 bases from J, leaving 12 bases between. Germline CDR1 and CDR2: SEHNR and FQNEAQ (reference sequence).

The V gene is TRBV20-1, the J gene TRBJ2-3; TRBD2 matches 8 bases. After removal of 5 bases from V and 4 bases from J, the junction contained 8 bases not matched to a gene. The CDR3 totals 14 residues. Germline-derived CDR1 and CDR2 are DFQATT and SNEGSKA (reference sequence). DNA of the CDR3: TGCAGTGCTGCGCCGGGAGCGGGAGCAGATACGCAGTATTTT. It yields the protein CSAAPGAGADTQYF.

This clonotype was counted many times. The chain links TRBV12-3 or TRBV12-4 to TRBJ1-5; D is ambiguous. V was trimmed by 7 bases and J by 2 bases, leaving 12 bases between them. The CDR3 loop spans 14 amino acids. This chain's CDR3 is CASTTSIGNQPQHF. The DNA for the CDR3 is TGTGCCAGCACCACTTCTATCGGCAATCAGCCCCAGCATTTT.

There are a few counts of this clonotype. Here the CDR3 DNA reads TGTGCCAGCAGTGACCCCCGGACTAGCGGGATCGCAGATACGCAGTATTTT. Amino acids: CASSDPRTSGIADTQYF. This chain joins TRBV2 and TRBJ2-3; 12 bases agree with TRBD2. The CDR3 spans 17 residues. The trim removed 3 bases at V and 4 bases at J, leaving 8 bases unmatched. The V gene's germline CDR1 is SNHLY and CDR2 FYNNEI.

This clonotype was recorded many times. The chain is built from TRBV29-1 and TRBJ1-1, with D uncertain. Germline-derived CDR1 and CDR2 are SQVTM and ANQGSEA. The CDR3 contains 14 residues. V lost 7 bases to trimming and J lost 1 base, with 16 bases between them. CDR3 bases: TGCAGCGCCGTTCTATCCCTAGGGAACACTGAAGCTTTCTTT. Translated, it gives CSAVLSLGNTEAFF.